The 28 T cell receptor beta chains below come from one sample, sequenced in a study of blood T cell repertoires in COVID-19. Clones were read by immunoSEQ multiplex PCR, and TCRdb kept only the in-frame ones, dropping some. The table shows 45,000 to 60,000 clones, with approximately 86% occurring only once. Sequencing input: peripheral blood. These receptors were obtained from a man between 60 and 75 years old with acute or convalescent COVID-19.

V gene TRBV4-2 combines with J gene TRBJ2-7, with TRBD2 as a possible D gene (6 bases). This CDR3 region has 15 residues. Trimming shortened V by 0 bases and J by 1 base, and 10 bases separated the two germline ends. The germline CDR1 and CDR2 sequences are LGHNA and YNFKEQ. CDR3 nucleotides: TGTGCCAGCAGCCAAGATCTCGGGGGTTCCTACGAGCAGTACTTC. Translated: CASSQDLGGSYEQYF.

The chain carries TRBV5-6 and TRBJ2-1; D possibly corresponds to TRBD2 (6 bases). V was shortened by 4 bases and J by 0 bases, with 20 bases between the two germline ends. Germline CDR1 and CDR2: SGHDT and YYEEEE. The CDR3 is 18 amino acids. The chain's CDR3 is CASSPIPLAKSSYNEQFF. The CDR3 nucleotides are TGTGCCAGCAGCCCGATCCCCCTAGCGAAGAGCTCCTACAATGAGCAGTTCTTC.

The CDR3 coding sequence is TGTGCCAGCAGCCAAGAGGCCGCGGGGGGCTCCTACAATGAGCAGTTCTTC. Residues: CASSQEAAGGSYNEQFF. J is TRBJ2-1 and V is TRBV3-1 (or the pseudogene TRBV3-2); 8 nucleotides align to TRBD2. Germline trimming cut 0 bases from V and 0 bases from J; bases unmatched to any gene: 4. The CDR3 has 17 residues. Germline CDR1 reads LGHDT; CDR2 reads YNNKEL (reference sequence).

The CDR3: CASALGSRGPYGYTF. In nucleotides, the CDR3 is TGTGCCAGTGCACTTGGGTCGAGGGGGCCTTATGGCTACACCTTC. This chain uses TRBV19 with TRBJ1-2, with 7 bases fitting TRBD1. Germline V CDR1 and CDR2: LNHDA, SQIVND (reference sequence). The V and J ends lost 8 bases and 5 bases, in that order; junction bases with no gene match: 14. The CDR3 covers 15 residues.

The rearrangement links TRBV11-1 to TRBJ1-6; TRBD1 matches 8 bases. Germline trimming cut 5 bases from V and 8 bases from J; bases unmatched to any gene: 2. The CDR3 is made up of 13 amino acids. Germline loops: CDR1 SGHAT, CDR2 FQDESV (reference sequence). The CDR3 DNA reads TGTGCCAGCAGCCCGACAGGGGATTCACCCCTCCACTTT. This gives the protein CASSPTGDSPLHF.

The CDR3 DNA reads as TGTGCCAGCAGCTTATTTAGCGGGGCCCCCGGGGAGCTGTTTTTT. Translation gives CASSLFSGAPGELFF. The V gene is TRBV7-8, the J gene TRBJ2-2; 8 bases match TRBD2. Germline values: CDR1 SGHVS, CDR2 FQNEAQ. Unmatched junction bases numbered 5, after V lost 2 bases and J lost 6 bases. The CDR3 extends over 15 amino acids.

The gene calls are TRBV18 and TRBJ2-1, with 9 bases that match TRBD2. V shed 2 bases, J shed 3 bases, and the junction held 20 bases outside the gene matches. The CDR3 is 21 residues long. Germline loops: CDR1 KGHSH, CDR2 LQKENI. CDR3 coding DNA: TGTGCCAGCTCACCAACTCTTTCACTCCTGGCGGGGGGGGATCGCTACAATGAGCAGTTCTTC. Encoded protein: CASSPTLSLLAGGDRYNEQFF.

The chain is built from TRBV5-1 and TRBJ2-2; D remains unclear. V was shortened by 3 bases and J by 8 bases, with 5 bases between the two germline ends. CDR1 and CDR2 (germline): SGHRS, YFSETQ. The CDR3 runs 11 residues. CDR3 in DNA: TGCGCCAGCAGCTCCGGGGGGGAGCTGTTTTTT. It specifies CASSSGGELFF.

This clone was seen a few times. The V and J genes are TRBV19 and TRBJ1-1; D not resolved. Germline CDR1 is LNHDA and CDR2 is SQIVND (reference sequence). The CDR3 runs 15 residues. V was clipped by 6 bases and J by 2 bases, with 16 bases between them. The CDR3 region is CASSGERALNTEAFF. CDR3 nucleotide sequence: TGTGCCAGTAGCGGGGAAAGGGCCCTTAACACTGAAGCTTTCTTT.

The sample holds a few counts of this clone. The chain carries TRBV18 and TRBJ1-5, with 8 bases fitting TRBD1. From germline, CDR1 is KGHSH and CDR2 LQKENI. The CDR3 has 19 residues. J was trimmed by 2 bases and V by 3 bases; bases with no gene match: 15. Here the CDR3 reads CASSPSVVDREWGNQPQHF. Here the CDR3 DNA reads TGTGCCAGCTCACCCTCGGTCGTGGACAGGGAGTGGGGCAATCAGCCCCAGCATTTT.

This chain connects TRBV27 to TRBJ1-5; 9 nucleotides align to TRBD1. CDR1 is MNHEY and CDR2 is SMNVEV in the germline V gene (reference sequence). This CDR3 is built from 18 residues. Trimming at V came to 1 base and at J to 0 bases, leaving 7 bases not matched to a gene. The CDR3 nucleotides read TGTGCCAGCAGTTTATACGGGACAGGGTCCCATAGCAATCAGCCCCAGCATTTT. This translates into CASSLYGTGSHSNQPQHF.

This chain joins TRBV7-2 and TRBJ2-7, with 10 bases lining up with TRBD1. This CDR3 contains 17 residues. Looked up from germline, CDR1 is SGHTA and CDR2 is FQGNSA. V lost 7 bases, J lost 5 bases, and 17 bases stayed unmatched. The CDR3 here is CASTPSFRDRGPHEQYF. CDR3 in DNA: TGTGCCAGCACCCCAAGTTTCCGGGACAGGGGTCCCCACGAGCAGTACTTC.

This chain uses TRBV7-2 with TRBJ2-5, with D possibly matching TRBD2 (6 bases). Trimming stripped 6 bases from V and 5 bases from J, with 19 bases between. The germline CDR1 and CDR2 sequences are SGHTA and FQGNSA. The CDR3 runs to 15 residues. CDR3 coding DNA: TGTGCCAGCAGGACCTCGGTCGGCGGGGTGGAGACCCAGTACTTC. Residues: CASRTSVGGVETQYF.

The chain recombines TRBV6-5 with TRBJ1-6; 7 positions agree with TRBD1. V lost 0 bases to trimming and J lost 7 bases; unmatched junction nucleotides: 3. CDR1 MNHEY and CDR2 SVGAGI come from the germline V gene. This CDR3 spans 15 amino acids. In DNA, the CDR3 is TGTGCCAGCAGTTACTCGAACAGGGGCAATTCACCCCTCCACTTT. Protein sequence: CASSYSNRGNSPLHF.

The V gene is TRBV9, the J gene TRBJ2-5; maybe TRBD1 (6 bases). This CDR3 contains 14 residues. Trimming removed 3 bases from V and 4 bases from J, with 13 bases in between. Germline CDR1 is SGDLS and CDR2 is YYNGEE. CDR3 nucleotides: TGTGCCAGCAGCGAAACACAGGGCTCAGAGACCCAGTACTTC. Residues: CASSETQGSETQYF.

The chain joins TRBV28 to TRBJ1-5; 11 bases agree with TRBD1. Trimming removed 5 bases from V and 9 bases from J; junction bases left unmatched: 12. The CDR3 has 16 amino acids. CDR1 MDHEN and CDR2 SYDVKM come from the germline V gene. This chain's CDR3 is CASSGTGTGGIRPQHF. In DNA, the CDR3 is TGTGCCAGCAGTGGTACCGGGACAGGGGGGATCAGGCCCCAGCATTTT.

CDR3 sequence (DNA): TGCGCCAGCAGCCAAGAGGAGGGAGGCGGGAGAGGGGCCACCGGGGAGCTGTTTTTT. This codes for CASSQEEGGGRGATGELFF. The chain couples TRBV4-1 to TRBJ2-2, with TRBD2 matching 7 bases. After removal of 0 bases from V and 4 bases from J, the junction contained 14 bases not matched to a gene. This CDR3 contains 19 residues. Germline V lookup: CDR1 MGHRA, CDR2 YSYEKL.

The chain joins TRBV5-1 to TRBJ1-4; D remains ambiguous. The CDR3 is 13 amino acids. V was shortened by 8 bases and J by 1 base, with 9 bases between the two germline ends. The germline V gene has CDR1 SGHRS and CDR2 YFSETQ. For the CDR3, the DNA is TGCGCCAGGAGAGGGTTAACTAATGAAAAACTGTTTTTT. Its translation: CARRGLTNEKLFF.

The V call is TRBV29-1, the J call TRBJ2-5, with 13 bases matching TRBD2. Germline CDR1 is SQVTM and CDR2 is ANQGSEA. This CDR3 spans 16 amino acids. The J segment lost 4 bases and the V segment lost 5 bases, leaving 10 bases of the junction unmatched. CDR3 sequence (DNA): TGCAGCGTTACCCTTACTAGCGGGGGGGAGATAGAGACCCAGTACTTC. This encodes CSVTLTSGGEIETQYF.

The J gene is TRBJ1-4, the V gene TRBV18, with 9 nucleotides matching TRBD1. The ends lost 2 bases at V and 5 bases at J; junction bases unmatched: 0. The CDR3 is 14 residues long. The germline CDR1 and CDR2 sequences are KGHSH and LQKENI. CDR3 in amino acids: CASSPGTGNEKLFF. DNA for the CDR3: TGTGCCAGCTCACCAGGGACAGGGAATGAAAAACTGTTTTTT.

The chain carries TRBV12-3 or TRBV12-4 and TRBJ1-2; D not resolved. The V and J ends lost 2 bases and 7 bases respectively, with 8 bases between them. The CDR3 extends over 12 amino acids. In DNA form, the CDR3 reads TGTGCCAGCAGTTTATGGGGAGGTGGCTACACCTTC. Translated: CASSLWGGGYTF.

This chain uses TRBV19 with TRBJ1-5; D is ambiguous. Germline CDR1 is LNHDA and CDR2 is SQIVND (reference sequence). Between the trimmed V and J ends, which lost 1 base and 4 bases, there was a span of 11 bases. The CDR3 runs 15 residues. This CDR3 reads CASSIGSRINQPQHF. For the CDR3, the DNA is TGTGCCAGTAGTATAGGGTCCAGGATTAATCAGCCCCAGCATTTT. The full variable domain, completed using reference TRBV19 and TRBJ1-5, is DGGITQSPKYLFRKEGQNVTLSCEQNLNHDAMYWYRQDPGQGLRLIYYSQIVNDFQKGDIAEGYSVSREKKESFPLTVTSAQKNPTAFYLCASSIGSRINQPQHFGDGTRLSIL.

This chain connects TRBV23-1 to TRBJ1-6; possible D gene TRBD1, 6 bases. TRBV23-1 is treated as an ORF (open reading frame) with a function not yet certain. Trimming left V 3 bases short and J 9 bases short, with 15 bases between. The length of the CDR3 is 15 residues. The CDR3 sequence is CASSHTGPFRSPLHF. In DNA form, the CDR3 reads TGCGCCAGCAGTCACACAGGGCCCTTTCGTTCACCCCTCCACTTT.

The V and J genes are TRBV9 and TRBJ1-3; 8 bases are a match to TRBD1. Germline lookup yields CDR1 SGDLS and CDR2 YYNGEE. The CDR3 length is 18 residues. Unmatched junction bases numbered 8, after V lost 0 bases and J lost 0 bases. The CDR3, as DNA: TGTGCCAGCAGCGTAGCCCCCGGGACAGGAAGCTCTGGAAACACCATATATTTT. Its translation is CASSVAPGTGSSGNTIYF.

The chain has TRBV7-2 and TRBJ2-5; D not resolved. Germline loops: CDR1 SGHTA, CDR2 FQGNSA. V gave up 5 bases and J gave up 5 bases, with 9 bases separating them. This CDR3 contains 12 residues. The CDR3 loop is CASSPTTETQYF. DNA for the CDR3: TGTGCCAGCAGCCCGACAACGGAGACCCAGTACTTC.

The CDR3 DNA follows: TGTGCCAGCAGTTCGGACAGGGGAGCTTTCTTT. It encodes CASSSDRGAFF. This sequence joins TRBV28 and TRBJ1-1; TRBD1 agrees at 9 bases. V lost 4 bases, J lost 10 bases, and 1 base stayed unmatched. This CDR3 has 11 amino acids. Per germline, CDR1 MDHEN and CDR2 SYDVKM.

This chain links TRBV25-1 with TRBJ1-4; tentative D call: TRBD1 (5 bases). The germline V gene has CDR1 MGHDK and CDR2 SYGVNS. The V end lost 4 bases, the J end lost 11 bases, and 11 bases lay between the germline ends. This CDR3 spans 12 amino acids. The CDR3 region has the DNA TGTGCCAGCAGTGGGGGCATGGGTAAACTGTTTTTT. Translation: CASSGGMGKLFF.

The chain is built from TRBV11-2 and TRBJ2-3; 7 bases fit TRBD1. In germline, CDR1 is SGHAT, CDR2 FQNNGV. V lost 5 bases to trimming and J lost 2 bases; unmatched junction nucleotides: 10. The CDR3 has 16 residues. The CDR3: CASSTVRGGSTDTQYF. CDR3 DNA sequence: TGTGCCAGCAGCACGGTGAGAGGGGGCTCCACAGATACGCAGTATTTT.